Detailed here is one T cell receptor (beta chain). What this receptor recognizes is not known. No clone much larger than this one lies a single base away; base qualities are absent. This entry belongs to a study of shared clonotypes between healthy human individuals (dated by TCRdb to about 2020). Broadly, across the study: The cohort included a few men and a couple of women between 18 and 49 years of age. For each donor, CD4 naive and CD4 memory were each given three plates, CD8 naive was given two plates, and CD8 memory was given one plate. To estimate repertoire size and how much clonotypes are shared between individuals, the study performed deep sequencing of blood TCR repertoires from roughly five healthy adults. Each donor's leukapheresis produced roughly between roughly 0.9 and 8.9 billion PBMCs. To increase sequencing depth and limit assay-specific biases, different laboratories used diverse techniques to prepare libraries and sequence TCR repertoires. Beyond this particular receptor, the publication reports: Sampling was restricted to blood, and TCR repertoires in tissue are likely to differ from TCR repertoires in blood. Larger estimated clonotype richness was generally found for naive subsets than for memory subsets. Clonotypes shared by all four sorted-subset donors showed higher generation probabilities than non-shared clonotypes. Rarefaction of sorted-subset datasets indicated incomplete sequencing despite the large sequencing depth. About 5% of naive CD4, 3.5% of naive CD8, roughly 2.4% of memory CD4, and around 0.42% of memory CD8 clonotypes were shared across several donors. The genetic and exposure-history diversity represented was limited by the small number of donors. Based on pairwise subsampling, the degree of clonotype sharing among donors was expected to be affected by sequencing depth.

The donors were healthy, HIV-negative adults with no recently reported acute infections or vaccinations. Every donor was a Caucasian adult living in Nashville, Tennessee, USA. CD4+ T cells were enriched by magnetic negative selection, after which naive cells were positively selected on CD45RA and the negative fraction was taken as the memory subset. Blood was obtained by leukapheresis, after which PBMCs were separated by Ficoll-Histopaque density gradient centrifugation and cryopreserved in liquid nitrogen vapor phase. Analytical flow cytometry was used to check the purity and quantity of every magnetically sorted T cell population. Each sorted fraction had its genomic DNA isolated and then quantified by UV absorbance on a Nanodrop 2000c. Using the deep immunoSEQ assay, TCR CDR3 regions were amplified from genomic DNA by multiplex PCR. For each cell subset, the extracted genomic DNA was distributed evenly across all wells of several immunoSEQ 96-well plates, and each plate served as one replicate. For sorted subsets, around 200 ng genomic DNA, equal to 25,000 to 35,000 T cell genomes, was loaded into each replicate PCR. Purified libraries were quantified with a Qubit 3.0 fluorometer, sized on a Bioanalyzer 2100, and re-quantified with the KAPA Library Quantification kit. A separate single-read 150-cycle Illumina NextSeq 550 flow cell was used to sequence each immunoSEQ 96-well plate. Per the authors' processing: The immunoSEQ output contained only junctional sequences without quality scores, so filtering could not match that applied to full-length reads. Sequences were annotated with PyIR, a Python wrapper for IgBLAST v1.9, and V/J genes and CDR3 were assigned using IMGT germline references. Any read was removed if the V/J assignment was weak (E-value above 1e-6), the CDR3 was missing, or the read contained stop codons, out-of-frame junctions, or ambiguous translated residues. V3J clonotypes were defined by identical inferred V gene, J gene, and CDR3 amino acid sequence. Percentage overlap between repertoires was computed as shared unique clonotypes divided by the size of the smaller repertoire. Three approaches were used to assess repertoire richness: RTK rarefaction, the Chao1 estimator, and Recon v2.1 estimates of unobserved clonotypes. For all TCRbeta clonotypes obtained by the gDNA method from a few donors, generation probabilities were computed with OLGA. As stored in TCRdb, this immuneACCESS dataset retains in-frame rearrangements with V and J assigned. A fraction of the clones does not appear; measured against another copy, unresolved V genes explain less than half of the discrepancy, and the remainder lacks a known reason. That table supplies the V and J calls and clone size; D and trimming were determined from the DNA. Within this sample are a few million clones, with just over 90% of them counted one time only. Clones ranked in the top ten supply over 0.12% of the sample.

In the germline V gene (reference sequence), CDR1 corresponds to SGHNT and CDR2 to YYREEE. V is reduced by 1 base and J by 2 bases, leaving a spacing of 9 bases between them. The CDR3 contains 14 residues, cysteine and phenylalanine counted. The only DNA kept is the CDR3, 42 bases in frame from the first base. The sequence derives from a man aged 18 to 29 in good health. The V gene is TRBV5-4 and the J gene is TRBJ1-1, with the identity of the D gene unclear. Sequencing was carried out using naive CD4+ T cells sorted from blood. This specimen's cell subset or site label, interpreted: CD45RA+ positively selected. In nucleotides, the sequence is TGTGCCAGCAGCTTGAGGGAGGAAAACACTGAAGCTTTCTTT. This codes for CASSLREENTEAFF.